The 11 T cell receptor beta chains given below trace back to one sample, sequenced in a study of Graves' ophthalmopathy and Graves' hyperthyroidism. The study amplified TCR beta CDR3 regions using RNA transcripts. HTBI primers primed a first-round RT-PCR, and a second-round multiplex PCR followed. TCRdb reanalysed the multiplex PCR reads using MiXCR and keeps one entry per CDR3 protein. The data show about 740,000 distinct CDR3 sequences, approximately 40% seen once. Sequences were obtained from peripheral blood. All receptors come from an adult man with Graves' ophthalmopathy.

In regard to this clonotype: A single base separates this from a much larger clone, so it may be a read error. The genes are TRBV7-2 and TRBJ2-7; either TRBD1 or TRBD2 may fit D (6 bases each). The CDR3 totals 14 residues. In germline, CDR1 is SGHTA, CDR2 FQGNSA. CDR3 residues: CASSLEGGDYEQHF. The CDR3 DNA reads as TGTGCCAGCAGCTTAGAGGGGGGCGACTACGAGCAGCACTTC.

The chain couples TRBV15 to TRBJ2-6, with 9 positions matching TRBD1. The trim removed 4 bases at V and 1 base at J, leaving 8 bases unmatched. Per the germline V gene, CDR1 is LNHNV and CDR2 is YYDKDF (reference sequence). The CDR3 extends over 18 amino acids. CDR3 region: CATSTRDRDASGANVLTF. The CDR3 DNA follows: TGTGCCACCAGCACCCGGGACAGGGACGCTTCTGGGGCCAACGTCCTGACTTTC.

This clonotype was counted between two and nine times. V gene TRBV6-5 combines with J gene TRBJ2-5; D is tentatively TRBD1 or TRBD2 (6 bases each). V lost 7 bases to trimming and J lost 5 bases, with 23 bases between them. The CDR3 is 16 residues long. Germline V gene data show CDR1 as MNHEY and CDR2 as SVGAGI. DNA of the CDR3: TGTGCCAGCACTTCGGGGGTTGGGGGGCGGACGGAGACCCAGTACTTC. It translates to CASTSGVGGRTETQYF.

A few counts support this clonotype. The rearrangement links TRBV11-2 to TRBJ2-7; D remains ambiguous. With 3 bases removed from V and 6 bases from J, the gap between germline ends came to 15 bases. The CDR3 extends over 14 amino acids. CDR1 SGHAT and CDR2 FQNNGV come from the germline V gene. CDR3 in amino acids: CASSFSRSTIEQYF. The CDR3 DNA follows: TGTGCCAGCAGCTTTTCTAGGAGCACTATCGAGCAGTACTTC.

The chain has TRBV20-1 and TRBJ2-5; 11 bases match TRBD1. Germline CDR1 DFQATT, CDR2 SNEGSKA (reference sequence). Trimming took 5 bases from V and 5 from J; bases not matched to a gene: 4. The CDR3 is 13 residues long. CDR3 DNA sequence: TGCAGTGCTTCCGGGACAGGGGGGGAGACCCAGTACTTC. It yields the protein CSASGTGGETQYF.

This clonotype was seen ten or more times. CDR3 residues: CAASGASGNTIYF. CDR3 sequence (DNA): TGTGCCGCGTCAGGGGCCTCTGGAAACACCATATATTTT. The genes are TRBV24-1 and TRBJ1-3, with a tentative D call TRBD1 (6 bases). CDR1 is KGHDR, CDR2 SFDVKD, per germline. This CDR3 spans 13 amino acids. The V end was cut by 12 bases, the J end by 0 bases, with 11 bases between.

Many counts were recorded for this clonotype. The rearrangement joins TRBV10-3 to TRBJ1-6; D may be TRBD1 (6 bases). Deletions cut 6 bases from V and 5 bases from J, with 8 bases between. This CDR3 is 13 amino acids long. The germline CDR1 and CDR2 sequences are ENHRY and SYGVKD. CDR3 DNA sequence: TGTGCCATCAGAAGGACAGATAATTCACCCCTCCACTTT. This encodes CAIRRTDNSPLHF.

This clonotype appeared many times. In DNA, the CDR3 is TGTGCCAGCAGCGCCGCCGGAGACGAGCAGTACTTC. Its protein is CASSAAGDEQYF. The gene calls are TRBV5-6 and TRBJ2-7, with D uncertain. Germline lookup yields CDR1 SGHDT and CDR2 YYEEEE. CDR3 size: 12 residues. V was cut by 4 bases and J by 5 bases, with 10 bases left in between. Supplemented by reference TRBV5-6 and TRBJ2-7, the full variable domain reads DAGVTQSPTHLIKTRGQQVTLRCSPKSGHDTVSWYQQALGQGPQFIFQYYEEEERQRGNFPDRFSGHQFPNYSSELNVNALLLGDSALYLCASSAAGDEQYFGPGTRLTVT.

The chain recombines TRBV6-1 with TRBJ2-3; maybe TRBD1 (6 bases). The germline gives CDR1 MNHNS, CDR2 SASEGT. The CDR3 length is 14 residues. V was clipped by 10 bases and J by 4 bases, with 18 bases between them. CDR3 loop: CATRGGTSSDTQYF. The CDR3 DNA is TGTGCCACCCGAGGTGGGACAAGTTCAGATACGCAGTATTTT.

This clonotype was seen only once. The chain recombines TRBV7-2 with TRBJ2-7, with D possibly being TRBD1 (6 bases). Germline V gives CDR1 SGHTA, CDR2 FQGNSA. This CDR3 region has 15 residues. V lost 7 bases to trimming and J lost 5 bases, with 21 bases between them. The CDR3 loop reads CASTVQGSGKNEQYF. The CDR3 DNA reads TGTGCCAGCACTGTACAGGGTTCTGGAAAGAACGAGCAGTACTTC.

The chain combines TRBV7-9 with TRBJ1-1; D may be TRBD1 (6 bases). V shed 8 bases and J shed 1 base, with 8 bases lying between them. This CDR3 comprises 12 residues. CDR1 and CDR2 (germline): SEHNR, FQNEAQ (reference sequence). Written as DNA, the CDR3 is TGTGCCAGCGGGACACCGAACACTGAAGCTTTCTTT. This encodes CASGTPNTEAFF.